One sample yielded the 3 T cell receptor beta chains listed below, sequenced in a study of human CD8 memory T cell subsets. Construction of TCR beta libraries was accomplished by means of UMI-labeled 5' RACE. From its re-call of the 5' RACE reads, TCRdb lists each CDR3 protein once, without DNA. In all, the sample yields around 4,300 distinct CDR3 sequences. The sample comprised CD8+ T cells from PBMCs. The receptors shown here come from a human donor in good health.

This chain links TRBV9 with TRBJ1-5. CDR1 SGDLS and CDR2 YYNGEE come from the germline V gene. This CDR3 contains 14 residues. The chain's CDR3 is CASSVGGPNQPQHF.

V and J are TRBV6-4 and TRBJ2-1; TCRdb lists TRBD2, though no DNA is available to test this call. Germline V gene data show CDR1 as MRHNA and CDR2 as SNTAGT. This CDR3 is 15 amino acids long. Here the CDR3 reads CASSEGTSGPNEQFF.

The chain has TRBV6-4 and TRBJ2-2. Per the germline V gene, CDR1 is MRHNA and CDR2 is SNTAGT. This CDR3 has 13 amino acids. CDR3 protein: CASSDEHTGELFF.